The rows below give T cell receptor beta chains drawn from one sample of a study of T cell repertoires in cytomegalovirus infection. Via MiXCR, TCRdb re-called the reads, giving one row per CDR3 protein. The table has some 800,000 distinct CDR3 sequences, roughly 28% seen once; the top ten hold approximately 14%. The antigens these receptors bind are not known. Here the sequenced sample was cultured CD8+ T cells from PBMCs, taken from culture after CMV antigen stimulation. Source of these receptors: a human donor in good health (CMV status not recorded). Some clones in this sample may be carry-over from other donors' samples. Both conserved end residues are part of each CDR3. The order of the fields is J gene, D gene, clone size, V gene, CDR3 protein, CDR3 DNA. D genes are given only for firm matches. Clone size is stated in some rows and not others, as once, few, many or a class when expanded.

>TRBJ2-1|TRBD2|few|TRBV15
CATSITGLAFNEQFF
TGTGCCACCAGCATTACGGGACTAGCTTTCAATGAGCAGTTCTTC
>TRBJ1-3|.|few|TRBV5-1
CASSAGADSGNTIYF
TGCGCCAGCAGTGCAGGGGCCGACTCTGGAAACACCATATATTTT
>TRBJ1-1|.|.|TRBV11-3
CASSRGGDNTKAFF
TGTGCCAGCAGCCGTGGGGGGGACAACACTAAAGCTTTCTTT
>TRBJ2-4|.|few|TRBV6-2/TRBV6-3
CASRTATKNIQYF
TGTGCCAGCAGGACCGCGACCAAAAACATTCAGTACTTC
>TRBJ2-1|.|.|TRBV7-4
CASSSRQNHNEQFF
TGTGCCAGCAGCAGTCGACAGAATCACAATGAGCAGTTCTTC
>TRBJ1-1|.|.|TRBV19
CASSIYGGHGVNTEAFF
TGTGCCAGTAGTATATACGGGGGGCATGGAGTGAACACTGAAGCTTTCTTT
>TRBJ2-5|.|few|TRBV7-7
CASSLSWDSQETQYF
TGTGCTAGCAGCCTTAGCTGGGATTCCCAAGAGACCCAGTACTTC
>TRBJ2-1|TRBD2|once|TRBV28
CASTKGGRSYNEQFF
TGTGCCAGCACCAAGGGAGGGAGGTCCTACAATGAGCAGTTCTTC
>TRBJ2-7|.|.|TRBV7-6
CASSSKDRLYEQYF
TGTGCCAGCAGCTCCAAGGACAGACTCTACGAGCAGTACTTC
>TRBJ2-1|TRBD1|.|TRBV7-9
CASRQTGVNEQFF
TGTGCCAGCAGGCAGACAGGGGTCAATGAGCAGTTCTTC
>TRBJ1-4|.|few|TRBV12-3/TRBV12-4
CASSFAPGIRANEKLFF
TGTGCCAGCAGTTTCGCCCCCGGGATCAGGGCTAATGAAAAACTGTTTTTT
>TRBJ1-1|.|.|TRBV5-6
CASSAQVFEDTEAFF
TGTGCCAGCAGCGCACAGGTTTTTGAAGACACTGAAGCTTTCTTT
>TRBJ2-7|TRBD2|.|TRBV27
CASSLRASGTYYEQYF
TGTGCCAGCAGTTTACGGGCTAGCGGGACATACTACGAGCAGTACTTC
>TRBJ2-5|.|.|TRBV7-9
CASSPKEQETQYF
TGTGCCAGCAGCCCCAAAGAACAAGAGACCCAGTACTTC
>TRBJ2-1|.|many|TRBV18
CASSRFEGWNEQFF
TGTGCCAGCTCACGTTTTGAGGGTTGGAATGAGCAGTTCTTC
>TRBJ1-1|.|.|TRBV13
CASSLGDARHTEAFF
TGTGCCAGCAGCTTAGGGGACGCGAGACACACTGAAGCTTTCTTT
>TRBJ2-7|.|many|TRBV7-6
CASTQGASGYEQYF
TGTGCCAGCACCCAGGGGGCTAGCGGGTACGAGCAGTACTTC
>TRBJ2-7|.|.|TRBV6-6
CASSYYRVDEQYF
TGTGCCAGCAGTTACTACAGGGTCGACGAGCAGTACTTC
>TRBJ2-3|.|many|TRBV4-2
CASSDQGTLRGTQYF
TGTGCCAGCAGCGACCAAGGGACCCTTAGAGGCACGCAGTATTTT
>TRBJ1-5|.|few|TRBV5-5
CASSLELYSNQPQHF
TGTGCCAGCAGCCTGGAACTATATAGCAATCAGCCCCAGCATTTT
>TRBJ2-3|TRBD2|.|TRBV15
CATSSPRVAGVGDTQYF
TGTGCCACCAGCAGTCCCCGGGTAGCGGGGGTGGGAGATACGCAGTATTTT
>TRBJ1-1|.|few|TRBV27
CASSLSLGRDTEAFF
TGTGCCAGCAGTTTATCATTGGGACGGGACACTGAAGCTTTCTTT
>TRBJ1-2|.|.|TRBV12-3/TRBV12-4
CASSPDLNGYTF
TGTGCCAGCAGTCCTGACTTGAATGGCTACACCTTC
>TRBJ1-5|.|.|TRBV12-3/TRBV12-4
CASSPSAGFQPQHF
TGTGCCAGCAGTCCGTCGGCGGGGTTTCAGCCCCAGCATTTT
>TRBJ2-5|TRBD2|.|TRBV27
CASSATSGGWQETQYF
TGTGCCAGCAGCGCAACTAGCGGGGGTTGGCAAGAGACCCAGTACTTC
>TRBJ1-5|.|once|TRBV27
CASSGTDYQPQHF
TGTGCCAGCAGCGGGACGGACTATCAGCCCCAGCATTTT
>TRBJ1-1|.|.|TRBV14
CASSPRPWGGTEAFF
TGTGCCAGCAGCCCGCGACCGTGGGGAGGGACTGAAGCTTTCTTT
>TRBJ1-1|TRBD1|.|TRBV19
CASSIASTRGYTEAFF
TGTGCCAGTAGTATAGCCTCCACCAGGGGGTACACTGAAGCTTTCTTT
>TRBJ1-2|.|.|TRBV7-9
CASSDRTLVKANYGYTF
TGTGCCAGCAGCGATCGGACACTAGTTAAAGCTAACTATGGCTACACCTTC
>TRBJ2-1|TRBD1|.|TRBV7-9
CASSTRQGFSYNEQFF
TGTGCCAGCAGCACCCGACAGGGATTCTCCTACAATGAGCAGTTCTTC
>TRBJ1-5|.|many|TRBV6-5
CASSYQVTHSNQPQHF
TGTGCCAGCAGTTACCAGGTGACCCATAGCAATCAGCCCCAGCATTTT
>TRBJ2-7|.|.|TRBV4-1
CASSRRINYEQYF
TGCGCCAGCAGCCGACGTATTAACTACGAGCAGTACTTC